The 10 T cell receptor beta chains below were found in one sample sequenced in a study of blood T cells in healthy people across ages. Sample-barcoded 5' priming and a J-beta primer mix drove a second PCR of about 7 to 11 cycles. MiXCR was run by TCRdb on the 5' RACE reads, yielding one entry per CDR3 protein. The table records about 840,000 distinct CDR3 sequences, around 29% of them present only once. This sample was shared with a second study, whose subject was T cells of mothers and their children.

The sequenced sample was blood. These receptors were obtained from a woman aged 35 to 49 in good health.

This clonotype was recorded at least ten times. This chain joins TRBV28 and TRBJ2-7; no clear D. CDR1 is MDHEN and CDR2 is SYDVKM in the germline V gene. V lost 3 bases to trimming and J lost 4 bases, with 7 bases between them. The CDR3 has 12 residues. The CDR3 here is CASSLFGYEQYF. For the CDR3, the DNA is TGTGCCAGCAGTTTGTTTGGATACGAGCAGTACTTC.

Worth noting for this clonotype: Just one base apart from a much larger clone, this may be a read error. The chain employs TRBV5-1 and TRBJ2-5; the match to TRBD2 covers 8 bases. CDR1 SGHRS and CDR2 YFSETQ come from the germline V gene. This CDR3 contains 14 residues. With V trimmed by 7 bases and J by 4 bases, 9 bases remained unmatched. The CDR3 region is CASCGGITGETQYF. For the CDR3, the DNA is TGCGCCAGCTGCGGGGGGATAACCGGAGAGACCCAGTACTTC.

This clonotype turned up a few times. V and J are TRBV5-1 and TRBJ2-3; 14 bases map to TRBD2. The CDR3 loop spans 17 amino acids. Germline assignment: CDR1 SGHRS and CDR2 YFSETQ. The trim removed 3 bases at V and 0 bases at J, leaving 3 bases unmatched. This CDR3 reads CASSWGTSGGSTDTQYF. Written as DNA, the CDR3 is TGCGCCAGCAGCTGGGGGACTAGCGGGGGAAGCACAGATACGCAGTATTTT.

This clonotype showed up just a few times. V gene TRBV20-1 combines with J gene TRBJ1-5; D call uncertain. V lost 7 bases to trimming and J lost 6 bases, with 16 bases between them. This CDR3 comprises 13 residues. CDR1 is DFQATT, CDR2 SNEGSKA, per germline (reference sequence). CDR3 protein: CSVRSGVGQPQHF. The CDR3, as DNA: TGCAGTGTTAGGAGTGGGGTTGGTCAGCCCCAGCATTTT.

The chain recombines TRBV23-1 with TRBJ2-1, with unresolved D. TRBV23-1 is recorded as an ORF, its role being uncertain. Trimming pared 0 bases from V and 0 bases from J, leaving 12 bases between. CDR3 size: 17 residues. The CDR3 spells CASSQSVARSSYNEQFF. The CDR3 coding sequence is TGCGCCAGCAGTCAATCGGTGGCCAGGAGCTCCTACAATGAGCAGTTCTTC.

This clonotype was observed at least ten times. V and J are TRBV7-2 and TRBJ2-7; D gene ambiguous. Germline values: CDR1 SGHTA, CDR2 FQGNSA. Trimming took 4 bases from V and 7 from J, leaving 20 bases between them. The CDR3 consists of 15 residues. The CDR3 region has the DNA TGTGCCAGCAGCTCAACACGGTGGCCCTACGGGGAGCAGTACTTC. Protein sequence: CASSSTRWPYGEQYF.

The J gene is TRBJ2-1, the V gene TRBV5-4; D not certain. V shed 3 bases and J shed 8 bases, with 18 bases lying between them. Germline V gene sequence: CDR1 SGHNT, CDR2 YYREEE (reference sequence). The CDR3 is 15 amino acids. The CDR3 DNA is TGTGCCAGCAGCTCCACCTACGGACCAGAGGATGAGCAGTTCTTC. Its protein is CASSSTYGPEDEQFF.

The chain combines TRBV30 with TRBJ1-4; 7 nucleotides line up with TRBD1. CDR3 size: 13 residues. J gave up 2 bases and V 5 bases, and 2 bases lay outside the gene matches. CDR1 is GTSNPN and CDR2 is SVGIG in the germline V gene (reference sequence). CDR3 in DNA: TGTGCCTGGTCGGGACAGACTAATGAAAAACTGTTTTTT. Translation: CAWSGQTNEKLFF.

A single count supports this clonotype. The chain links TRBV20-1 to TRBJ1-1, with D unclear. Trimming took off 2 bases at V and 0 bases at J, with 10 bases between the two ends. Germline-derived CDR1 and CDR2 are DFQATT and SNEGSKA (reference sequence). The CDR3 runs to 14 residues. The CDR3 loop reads CSARMGSLNTEAFF. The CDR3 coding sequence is TGCAGTGCTAGAATGGGTTCTCTGAACACTGAAGCTTTCTTT.

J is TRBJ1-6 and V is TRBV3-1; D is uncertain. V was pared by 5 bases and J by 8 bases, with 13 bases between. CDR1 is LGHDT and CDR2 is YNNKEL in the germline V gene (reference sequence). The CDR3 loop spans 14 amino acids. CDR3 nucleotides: TGTGCCAGCAGCATGTGGGAGGGTTATTCACCCCTCCACTTT. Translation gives CASSMWEGYSPLHF. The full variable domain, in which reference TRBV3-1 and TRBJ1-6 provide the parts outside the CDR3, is DTAVSQTPKYLVTQMGNDKSIKCEQNLGHDTMYWYKQDSKKFLKIMFSYNNKELIINETVPNRFSPKSPDKAHLNLHINSLELGDSAVYFCASSMWEGYSPLHFGNGTRLTVT.